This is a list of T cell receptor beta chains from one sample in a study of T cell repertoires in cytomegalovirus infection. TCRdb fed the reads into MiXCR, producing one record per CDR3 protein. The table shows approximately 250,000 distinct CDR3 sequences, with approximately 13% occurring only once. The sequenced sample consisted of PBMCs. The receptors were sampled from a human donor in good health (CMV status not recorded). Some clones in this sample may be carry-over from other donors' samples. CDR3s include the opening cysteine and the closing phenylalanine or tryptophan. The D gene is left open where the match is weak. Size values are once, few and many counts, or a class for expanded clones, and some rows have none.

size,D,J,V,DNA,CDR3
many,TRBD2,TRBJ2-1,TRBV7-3,TGTGCCAGCAGCTTAAGAGCGGGAGACTACAATGAGCAGTTCTTC,CASSLRAGDYNEQFF
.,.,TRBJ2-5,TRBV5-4,TGTGCCAGCAGCTGGTCTGACGGGAGCCTTTGGCCTTCCCAGTACTTC,CASSWSDGSLWPSQYF
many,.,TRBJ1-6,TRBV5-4,TGTGCCAGCAGCTCTACAGGGATAGAGTCACCCCTCCACTTT,CASSSTGIESPLHF
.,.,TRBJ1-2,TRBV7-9,TGTGCCAGCAGCGGACCAACAGGGATCGCCGTTAACTATGGCTACACCTTC,CASSGPTGIAVNYGYTF
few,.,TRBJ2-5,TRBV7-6,TGTGCCAGCAGCCGAAACCAGGGACTTCAAGAGACCCAGTACTTC,CASSRNQGLQETQYF
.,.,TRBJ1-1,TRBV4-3,TGCGCCAGCAGCCTGGACAGATTCGGCGCTGAAGCTTTCTTT,CASSLDRFGAEAFF
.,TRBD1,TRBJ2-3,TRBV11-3,TGTGCCAGCAGCCGGGACAGAGATACGCAGTATTTT,CASSRDRDTQYF
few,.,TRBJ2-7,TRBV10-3,TGTGCCATCAGTGAGAAAGGTCAGCCCTACGAGCAGTACTTC,CAISEKGQPYEQYF
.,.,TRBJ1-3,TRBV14,TGTGCCAGCAGCCAAATGCCTGGGCCGACTGGAAACACCATATATTTT,CASSQMPGPTGNTIYF
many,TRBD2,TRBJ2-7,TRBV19,TGTGCCAGTAGTTCGACTAGCGGGGGTTTATACGAGCAGTACTTC,CASSSTSGGLYEQYF
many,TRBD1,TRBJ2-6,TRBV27,TGTGCCAGCAGTCTGACAGGGAGAATTACTGGGGCCAACGTCCTGACTTTC,CASSLTGRITGANVLTF
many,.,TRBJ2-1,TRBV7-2,TGTGCCAGCAGCTCCGGCGGGGACCCCTACAATGAGCAGTTCTTC,CASSSGGDPYNEQFF
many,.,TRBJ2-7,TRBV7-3,TGTGCCAGCAGCCGCCCAGGGGCCGTCGACTACGAGCAGTACTTC,CASSRPGAVDYEQYF
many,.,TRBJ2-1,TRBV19,TGTGCCAGTAGAATGGGTAGCGATTACTCCTACAATGAGCAGTTCTTC,CASRMGSDYSYNEQFF
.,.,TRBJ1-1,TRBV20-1,TGCAGTGCTAGCGGGGGGCCAGGGGAGCCTGAAGCTTTCTTT,CSASGGPGEPEAFF
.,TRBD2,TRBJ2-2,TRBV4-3,TGCGCCAGCAGCCGCTTAATAACTAGCGGGAACACCGGGGAGCTGTTTTTT,CASSRLITSGNTGELFF
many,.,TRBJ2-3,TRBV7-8,TGTGCCAGCAGCCCTTTGGGGGTTGCAGATACGCAGTATTTT,CASSPLGVADTQYF
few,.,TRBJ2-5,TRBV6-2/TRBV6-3,TGTGCCAGCAGTTACTCGATTGGGACCCAGTACTTC,CASSYSIGTQYF
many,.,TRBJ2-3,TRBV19,TGTGCCACCCAATTCTCGGACCAATCCGGGCCTGATGATACGCAGTATTTT,CATQFSDQSGPDDTQYF
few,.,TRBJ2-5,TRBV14,TGTGCCAGCAGCCCCCGACTCGCGGGGATTCAAGAGACCCAGTACTTC,CASSPRLAGIQETQYF
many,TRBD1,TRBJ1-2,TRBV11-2,TGTGCCAGCAGCGCGGGACAGCCCTATGGCTACACCTTC,CASSAGQPYGYTF
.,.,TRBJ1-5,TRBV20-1,TGCAGTGCTATGCCTCCGGGCAATCAGCCCCAGCATTTT,CSAMPPGNQPQHF
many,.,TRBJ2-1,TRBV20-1,TGCAGTGCCCCCCCCCTTAGCTCCTACAATGAGCAGTTCTTC,CSAPPLSSYNEQFF
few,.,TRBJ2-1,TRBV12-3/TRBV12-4,TGTGCCAGCAGTTTAGAAAAGGCCTACTACAATGAGCAGTTCTTC,CASSLEKAYYNEQFF
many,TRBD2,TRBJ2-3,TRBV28,TGTGCCAGCAGTTTAGTGGGAGGGGACACAGATACGCAGTATTTT,CASSLVGGDTDTQYF
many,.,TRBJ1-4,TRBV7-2,TGTGCCAGCAGCCTAACAGGGAACGGTGAAAAACTGTTTTTT,CASSLTGNGEKLFF
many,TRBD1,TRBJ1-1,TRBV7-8,TGTGCCAGCAGCGTTGACAGGGGCACTGAAGCTTTCTTT,CASSVDRGTEAFF
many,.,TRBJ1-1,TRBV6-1,TGTGCCAGCAGTTCGTCCGGGATCGGGGACACTGAAGCTTTCTTT,CASSSSGIGDTEAFF
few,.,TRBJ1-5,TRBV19,TGTGCCAGTAGTATAGTCTGGGATTTGGGCAATCAGCCCCAGCATTTT,CASSIVWDLGNQPQHF
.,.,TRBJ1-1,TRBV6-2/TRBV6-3,TGTGCCAGCAGTTACGGGACCCCGTCCACTGAAGCTTTCTTT,CASSYGTPSTEAFF
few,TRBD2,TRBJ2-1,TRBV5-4,TGTGCCAGCAGCTCCGGGACTAGCGGGGGACTCGATGAGCAGTTCTTC,CASSSGTSGGLDEQFF
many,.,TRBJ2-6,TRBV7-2,TGTGCCAGCAGCCAAGGTTCTGGGGCCAACGTCCTGACTTTC,CASSQGSGANVLTF
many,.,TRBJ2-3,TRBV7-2,TGTGCCAGCAGCTCCAACCCCTCCACAGATACGCAGTATTTT,CASSSNPSTDTQYF
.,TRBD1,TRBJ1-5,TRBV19,TGTGCCAGTACGAACAGGGGGTTTCAGCCCCAGCATTTT,CASTNRGFQPQHF
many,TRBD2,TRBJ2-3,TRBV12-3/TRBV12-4,TGTGCCAGCAGTGAAGGAGGACTAGCGGGAGTGGCAGATACGCAGTATTTT,CASSEGGLAGVADTQYF
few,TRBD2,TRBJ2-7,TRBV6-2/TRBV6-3,TGTGCCAGCAGTTACTCGAGTCGTGACCGTCCCGGGAGTCCTAGCGGTGGGAGCTCCTACGAGCAGTACTTC,CASSYSSRDRPGSPSGGSSYEQYF
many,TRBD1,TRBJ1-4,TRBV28,TGTGCCAGCAGCCTTGCCGGGACAGGGACTGCCAATGAAAAACTGTTTTTT,CASSLAGTGTANEKLFF
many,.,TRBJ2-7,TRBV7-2,TGTGCCAGCAGCTTAGCGCGATCCTACGAGCAGTACTTC,CASSLARSYEQYF
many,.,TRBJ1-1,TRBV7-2,TGTGCCAGCAGCTTAGCGCACCGGTTCACTGAAGCTTTCTTT,CASSLAHRFTEAFF
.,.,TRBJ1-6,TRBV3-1,TGTGCCAGCAGCCAGGGAAGGGCTGAAGGATCACCCCTCCACTTT,CASSQGRAEGSPLHF
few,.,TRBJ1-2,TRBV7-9,TGTGCCAGCAGTAGAGAACAGGGAACCGGCTACACCTTC,CASSREQGTGYTF
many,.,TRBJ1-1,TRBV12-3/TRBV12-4,TGTGCCAGCAGTTCCCGGGTCGGGGCAGCTGAAGCTTTCTTT,CASSSRVGAAEAFF
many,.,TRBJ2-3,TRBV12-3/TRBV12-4,TGTGCCAGCAGTTTACAAGACTGGGGTTTACGCACAGATACGCAGTATTTT,CASSLQDWGLRTDTQYF
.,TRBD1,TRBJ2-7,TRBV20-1,TGCAGTGCTAGAGATCCAGGACAGGGTTTCGAGCAGTACTTC,CSARDPGQGFEQYF
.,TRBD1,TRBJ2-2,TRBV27,TGTGCCAGCAGTGGACAGGTCCACCTCGGCACCGGGGAGCTGTTTTTT,CASSGQVHLGTGELFF
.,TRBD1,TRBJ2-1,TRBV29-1,TGCAGCGTTTTTACAGGGGGCGATGAGCAGTTCTTC,CSVFTGGDEQFF
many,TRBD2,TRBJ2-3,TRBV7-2,TGTGCCAGCAGCACGGACGGGACTAGCGGAGATACGCAGTATTTT,CASSTDGTSGDTQYF
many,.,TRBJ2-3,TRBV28,TGTGCCAGCAGCCGCAACACAGATACGCAGTATTTT,CASSRNTDTQYF
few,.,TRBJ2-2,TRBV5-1,TGCGCCAGCAGCTTGGCCCAGGTTACCGGGGAGCTGTTTTTT,CASSLAQVTGELFF
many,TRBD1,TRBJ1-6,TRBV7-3,TGTGCCAGCAGCCCGACAGGGGGGAATTCACCCCTCCACTTT,CASSPTGGNSPLHF
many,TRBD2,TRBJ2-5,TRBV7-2,TGTGCCAGCAGCTTAGGGGAGGGATCGAGGACCCAGTACTTC,CASSLGEGSRTQYF